One and the same sample provided the 27 T cell receptor beta chains below, sequenced in a study of blood T cell repertoires in COVID-19. Produced via immunoSEQ multiplex PCR; TCRdb's table is partial and in-frame only. The sample contains 190,000 or so clones, roughly 86% of which appear only once. Sequenced sample: peripheral blood. The receptors originated from a man aged 35 to 55 with active or convalescent COVID-19.

The sample holds one count of this clone. This chain connects TRBV12-3 or TRBV12-4 to TRBJ1-2; tentatively, D is TRBD1 (5 bases). This CDR3 comprises 13 residues. Trimming left V 6 bases short and J 4 bases short, with 12 bases between. CDR3 sequence reads: CASSPGVGYGYTF. The CDR3 bases are TGTGCCAGCAGCCCGGGGGTCGGCTATGGCTACACCTTC.

The chain has TRBV4-3 and TRBJ2-3; 10 bases agree with TRBD1. The trim removed 4 bases at V and 7 bases at J, leaving 14 bases unmatched. This CDR3 is 17 amino acids long. Germline CDR1 LGHNA, CDR2 YSLEER. The CDR3 DNA is TGCGCCAGCAGCCTCCTAGTTCCGGGACAGGGGCGTAATACGCAGTATTTT. Its translation: CASSLLVPGQGRNTQYF.

V gene TRBV7-3 combines with J gene TRBJ2-3; no clear D gene. The CDR3 totals 15 residues. Per germline, CDR1 SGHTA and CDR2 FQGTGA. V shed 0 bases and J shed 8 bases, with 15 bases lying between them. CDR3 sequence (DNA): TGTGCCAGCAGCTTAACGTTTGGAGCCAGAGCTACGCAGTATTTT. Its translation: CASSLTFGARATQYF.

The rearrangement joins TRBV5-1 to TRBJ2-1; D might be TRBD2 (5 bases). The CDR3 runs to 14 residues. Germline V gene sequence: CDR1 SGHRS, CDR2 YFSETQ. With 2 bases removed from V and 5 bases from J, the gap between germline ends came to 11 bases. For the CDR3, the DNA is TGCGCCAGCAGCTTTCTTCGGGGTCACAATGAGCAGTTCTTC. It specifies CASSFLRGHNEQFF.

V and J are TRBV7-9 and TRBJ1-5, with D tentatively TRBD1 (6 bases). From germline, CDR1 is SEHNR and CDR2 FQNEAQ (reference sequence). The CDR3 contains 14 residues. V lost 4 bases, J lost 2 bases, and 9 bases lay in between. The CDR3 DNA reads as TGTGCCAGCAGCTCAGCAGGGGGCAATCAGCCCCAGCATTTT. Translating it yields CASSSAGGNQPQHF.

The CDR3 spells CASSLDREDTEAFF. Here the CDR3 DNA reads TGTGCCAGCAGCTTGGACAGGGAAGACACTGAAGCTTTCTTT. The chain links TRBV7-3 to TRBJ1-1, with TRBD1 identical over 8 bases. Germline loops: CDR1 SGHTA, CDR2 FQGTGA. The CDR3 loop spans 14 amino acids. V dropped 3 bases and J dropped 3; count of bases not matched to a gene: 3. The variable domain in full, with the rest retrieved from reference TRBV7-3 and TRBJ1-1, is GAGVSQTPSNKVTEKGKYVELRCDPISGHTALYWYRQSLGQGPEFLIYFQGTGAADDSGLPNDRFFAVRPEGSVSTLKIQRTERGDSAVYLCASSLDREDTEAFFGQGTRLTVV.

The J gene is TRBJ2-7, the V gene TRBV5-6, with 7 bases lining up with TRBD1. The V gene's germline CDR1 is SGHDT and CDR2 YYEEEE. V lost 2 bases and J lost 4; bases outside the gene matches: 9. The CDR3 totals 15 residues. The CDR3 protein is CASSFTGAIYYEQYF. The CDR3 nucleotides read TGTGCCAGCAGCTTTACAGGGGCTATTTATTACGAGCAGTACTTC.

V gene TRBV7-2 combines with J gene TRBJ2-7, with 8 nucleotides matching TRBD2. Trimming cost V 5 bases and J 0 bases; bases outside gene matches: 6. Germline lookup yields CDR1 SGHTA and CDR2 FQGNSA. This CDR3 has 15 amino acids. The CDR3 DNA follows: TGTGCCAGCAGCCATAGCGGGGCCAGCTCCTACGAGCAGTACTTC. Amino acid sequence: CASSHSGASSYEQYF.

J is TRBJ1-4 and V is TRBV2; 9 positions agree with TRBD1. The CDR3 totals 14 residues. Germline V CDR1 and CDR2: SNHLY, FYNNEI. V lost 6 bases to trimming and J lost 9 bases; unmatched junction nucleotides: 8. The CDR3 sequence is CASSPTGGLKKLFF. Here the CDR3 DNA reads TGTGCCAGCAGCCCGACAGGGGGGCTAAAAAAACTGTTTTTT.

The chain combines TRBV5-1 with TRBJ2-7, with TRBD1 as a possible D gene (5 bases). Germline V CDR1 and CDR2: SGHRS, YFSETQ. With 4 bases removed from V and 4 bases from J, the gap between germline ends came to 18 bases. The CDR3 is 15 residues long. In DNA, the CDR3 is TGCGCCAGCAGCCTGGCCCCTACCCAGGGATACGAGCAGTACTTC. Translating gives CASSLAPTQGYEQYF.

The chain has TRBV30 and TRBJ1-1, with 7 bases matching TRBD1. There are 13 residues in the CDR3. V was clipped by 2 bases and J by 4 bases; unmatched bases: 4. In germline, CDR1 is GTSNPN, CDR2 SVGIG (reference sequence). This CDR3 reads CAWSLGTATEAFF. The CDR3 DNA reads as TGTGCCTGGAGTCTTGGGACAGCCACTGAAGCTTTCTTT.

The rearrangement uses TRBV2 and TRBJ2-3, with 11 positions matching TRBD2. CDR1 is SNHLY, CDR2 FYNNEI, per germline. Losses at the gene ends were 6 bases for V and 4 bases for J; bases not matched to a gene: 6. CDR3 length: 15 residues. The DNA of the CDR3 is TGTGCCAGCAGAAAACTAGCGGGGGTTGCAGATACGCAGTATTTT. This translates into CASRKLAGVADTQYF. Based on the CDR3 plus reference TRBV2 and TRBJ2-3, the full variable domain is EPEVTQTPSHQVTQMGQEVILRCVPISNHLYFYWYRQILGQKVEFLVSFYNNEISEKSEIFDDQFSVERPDGSNFTLKIRSTKLEDSAMYFCASRKLAGVADTQYFGPGTRLTVL.

J is TRBJ2-3 and V is TRBV3-1 (or the pseudogene TRBV3-2); D not certain. The CDR3 runs to 13 residues. V lost 3 bases and J lost 7, with 11 bases in between. Germline V gene data show CDR1 as LGHDT and CDR2 as YNNKEL (reference sequence). The CDR3 DNA sequence: TGTGCCAGCAGCCAGGGCTTACGAAATACGCAGTATTTT. It is translated as CASSQGLRNTQYF.

The chain links TRBV5-1 to TRBJ2-4; 7 bases are a match to TRBD1. There are 17 residues in the CDR3. The J segment lost 0 bases and the V segment lost 2 bases, leaving 8 bases of the junction unmatched. In germline, CDR1 is SGHRS, CDR2 YFSETQ. The CDR3, as DNA: TGCGCCAGCAGCTTCGAGGGGGCGCGGGTAGCCAAAAACATTCAGTACTTC. Its translation is CASSFEGARVAKNIQYF.

The rearrangement joins TRBV29-1 to TRBJ2-5, with TRBD2 matching 7 bases. Germline CDR1 and CDR2: SQVTM and ANQGSEA. CDR3 size: 10 residues. The CDR3 sequence: CVGGQETQYF. CDR3 in DNA: TGCGTGGGAGGGCAAGAGACCCAGTACTTC.

The CDR3 region has the DNA TGTGCCAGCAGCCCCACGGGCGGAGGGGAGACCCAGTACTTC. Encoded protein: CASSPTGGGETQYF. The chain joins TRBV7-3 to TRBJ2-5, with a tentative D call TRBD2 (6 bases). V gave up 5 bases and J gave up 5 bases, with 15 bases separating them. This CDR3 comprises 14 residues. Germline CDR1 SGHTA, CDR2 FQGTGA.

V is TRBV30 and J is TRBJ1-1; perhaps TRBD1 as D (6 bases). Deletions cut 4 bases from V and 10 bases from J, with 19 bases between. Germline assignment: CDR1 GTSNPN and CDR2 SVGIG (reference sequence). The CDR3 has 13 residues. In DNA, the CDR3 is TGTGCCTGGATCCCCCCACAGGGTGACGGAGCTTTCTTT. This gives the protein CAWIPPQGDGAFF.

The V call is TRBV5-4, the J call TRBJ1-1; 7 bases are a match to TRBD1. In germline, CDR1 is SGHNT, CDR2 YYREEE (reference sequence). There are 16 residues in the CDR3. Germline trimming cut 4 bases from V and 8 bases from J; bases unmatched to any gene: 17. The CDR3 region has the DNA TGTGCCAGCAGCCGGGACAGCAGGGGCCCGGGGGTGGAAGCTTTCTTT. Translated: CASSRDSRGPGVEAFF.

The chain recombines TRBV24-1 with TRBJ1-5, with 7 nucleotides matching TRBD1. J gave up 8 bases and V 8 bases, and 11 bases lay outside the gene matches. The length of the CDR3 is 14 residues. Germline values: CDR1 KGHDR, CDR2 SFDVKD. CDR3 DNA: TGTGCCACCACAAGCGGACAGGAGGAGGAGCCCCAGCATTTT. Amino acid sequence: CATTSGQEEEPQHF.

The J gene is TRBJ1-1, the V gene TRBV10-1; TRBD1 matches at 10 bases. Germline V gene lookup returns CDR1 WNHNN and CDR2 SYGVQD (reference sequence). The CDR3 consists of 11 residues. V shed 4 bases, J shed 12 bases, and the junction held 2 bases outside the gene matches. DNA of the CDR3: TGCGCCAGCAGTGGACAGGGGGCAACTTTCTTT. This translates into CASSGQGATFF.

This chain joins TRBV6-2 or TRBV6-3 and TRBJ2-4, with D possibly TRBD2 on 5 matching bases. The CDR3 extends over 15 amino acids. V was cut by 2 bases and J by 0 bases, with 8 bases left in between. Germline-derived CDR1 and CDR2 are MNHEY and SVGEGT. CDR3 DNA: TGTGCCAGCAGTTACCCCGGGGTAGCCAAAAACATTCAGTACTTC. This translates into CASSYPGVAKNIQYF.

The chain uses TRBV28 and TRBJ1-6; the D gene is possibly TRBD1 (5 bases). V dropped 7 bases and J dropped 10 bases, with 14 bases sitting between them. Germline CDR1 is MDHEN and CDR2 is SYDVKM. There are 13 residues in the CDR3. The CDR3 coding sequence is TGTGCCAGCACGTCGGGGGTAAGGTCACCCCTCCACTTT. Its protein product is CASTSGVRSPLHF. The variable domain in full, with the rest retrieved from reference TRBV28 and TRBJ1-6, is DVKVTQSSRYLVKRTGEKVFLECVQDMDHENMFWYRQDPGLGLRLIYFSYDVKMKEKGDIPEGYSVSREKKERFSLILESASTNQTSMYLCASTSGVRSPLHFGNGTRLTVT.

The rearrangement joins TRBV24-1 to TRBJ2-6; 8 bases are a match to TRBD1. This CDR3 contains 18 residues. Trimming cost V 3 bases and J 0 bases; bases outside gene matches: 6. From germline, CDR1 is KGHDR and CDR2 SFDVKD. For the CDR3, the DNA is TGTGCCACCAGTGATACTCGGACAGGGTCCTCTGGGGCCAACGTCCTGACTTTC. Protein product: CATSDTRTGSSGANVLTF.

The chain links TRBV2 to TRBJ2-7, with 9 nucleotides matching TRBD2. This CDR3 is 14 amino acids long. Germline V gene lookup returns CDR1 SNHLY and CDR2 FYNNEI. V was pared by 7 bases and J by 3 bases, with 7 bases of the junction left unmatched. CDR3: CASTTSAGGYEQYF. CDR3 DNA sequence: TGTGCCAGCACCACCTCAGCGGGGGGCTACGAGCAGTACTTC. Combining the CDR3 with reference TRBV2 and TRBJ2-7 gives the whole variable domain EPEVTQTPSHQVTQMGQEVILRCVPISNHLYFYWYRQILGQKVEFLVSFYNNEISEKSEIFDDQFSVERPDGSNFTLKIRSTKLEDSAMYFCASTTSAGGYEQYFGPGTRLTVT.

The rearrangement uses TRBV28 and TRBJ2-1; D unclear. The V end was cut by 3 bases, the J end by 3 bases, with 6 bases between. Germline V gene lookup returns CDR1 MDHEN and CDR2 SYDVKM. The CDR3 consists of 13 residues. CDR3 protein: CASSFGDYNEQFF. CDR3 bases: TGTGCCAGCAGTTTTGGAGACTACAATGAGCAGTTCTTC. Variable domain in full (rest from reference TRBV28 and TRBJ2-1): DVKVTQSSRYLVKRTGEKVFLECVQDMDHENMFWYRQDPGLGLRLIYFSYDVKMKEKGDIPEGYSVSREKKERFSLILESASTNQTSMYLCASSFGDYNEQFFGPGTRLTVL.

This sequence joins TRBV6-2 or TRBV6-3 and TRBJ2-3; D is unresolved. Germline CDR1 MNHEY, CDR2 SVGEGT. The CDR3 totals 14 residues. Trimming left V 6 bases short and J 2 bases short, with 12 bases between. DNA for the CDR3: TGTGCCAGCAGCCCCACTTTCTCCACAGATACGCAGTATTTT. Encoded protein: CASSPTFSTDTQYF.

The V gene is TRBV13, the J gene TRBJ1-1; D is possibly TRBD1 (5 bases). There are 12 residues in the CDR3. Germline V gene data show CDR1 as PRHDT and CDR2 as FYEKMQ (reference sequence). Trimming pared 3 bases from V and 10 bases from J, leaving 12 bases between. The DNA for the CDR3 is TGTGCCAGCAGCTTCTCGTGGCAGGGAGCTTTCTTT. It translates to CASSFSWQGAFF.